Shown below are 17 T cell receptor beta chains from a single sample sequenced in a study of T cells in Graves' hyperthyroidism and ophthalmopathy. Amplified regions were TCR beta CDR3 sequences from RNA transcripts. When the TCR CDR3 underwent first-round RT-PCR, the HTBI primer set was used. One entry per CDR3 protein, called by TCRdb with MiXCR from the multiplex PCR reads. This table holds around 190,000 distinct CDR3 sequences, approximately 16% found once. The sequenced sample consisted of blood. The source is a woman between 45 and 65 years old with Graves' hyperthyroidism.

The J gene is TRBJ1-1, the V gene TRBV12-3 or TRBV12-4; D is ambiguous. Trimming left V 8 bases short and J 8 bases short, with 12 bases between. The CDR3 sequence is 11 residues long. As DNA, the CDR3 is TGTGCCAGCCGGGTGTGGGAAGAAGCTTTCTTT. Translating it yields CASRVWEEAFF.

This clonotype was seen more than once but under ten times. CDR3 loop: CASSKTGTGNTIYF. The CDR3 region has the DNA TGTGCCAGCAGCAAGACAGGGACTGGAAACACCATATATTTT. The chain has TRBV6-1 and TRBJ1-3; the match to TRBD1 covers 7 bases. The V and J ends lost 6 bases and 2 bases, in that order; junction bases with no gene match: 4. The V gene's germline CDR1 is MNHNS and CDR2 SASEGT. This CDR3 comprises 14 residues.

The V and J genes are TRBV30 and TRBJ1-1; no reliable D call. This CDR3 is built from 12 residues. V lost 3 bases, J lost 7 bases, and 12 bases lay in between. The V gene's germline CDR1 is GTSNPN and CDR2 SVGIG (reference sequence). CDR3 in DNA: TGTGCCTGGAGAGGCGGTACGGGTGAAGCTTTCTTT. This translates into CAWRGGTGEAFF.

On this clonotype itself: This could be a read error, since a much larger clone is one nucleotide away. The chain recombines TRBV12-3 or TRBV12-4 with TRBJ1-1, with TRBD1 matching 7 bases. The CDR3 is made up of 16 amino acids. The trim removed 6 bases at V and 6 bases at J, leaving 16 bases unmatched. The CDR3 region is CASSPETGTGIAEAFF. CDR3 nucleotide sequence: TGTGCCAGCAGCCCTGAGACAGGGACGGGCATCGCTGAAGCTTTCTTT.

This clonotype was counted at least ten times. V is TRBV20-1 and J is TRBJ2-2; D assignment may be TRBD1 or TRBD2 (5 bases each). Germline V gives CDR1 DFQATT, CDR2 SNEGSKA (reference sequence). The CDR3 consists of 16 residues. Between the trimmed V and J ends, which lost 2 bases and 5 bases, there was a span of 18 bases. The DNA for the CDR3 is TGCAGTGCTAGACCCTCGGGGCGAGTTGGGACCGGGGAGCTGTTTTTT. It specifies CSARPSGRVGTGELFF.

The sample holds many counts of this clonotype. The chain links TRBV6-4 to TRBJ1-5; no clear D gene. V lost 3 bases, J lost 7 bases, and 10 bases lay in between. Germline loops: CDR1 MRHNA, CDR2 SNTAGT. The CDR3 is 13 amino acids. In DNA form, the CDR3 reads TGTGCCAGCAGTGAGATGTTTGGGCAGCCCCAGCATTTT. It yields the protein CASSEMFGQPQHF.

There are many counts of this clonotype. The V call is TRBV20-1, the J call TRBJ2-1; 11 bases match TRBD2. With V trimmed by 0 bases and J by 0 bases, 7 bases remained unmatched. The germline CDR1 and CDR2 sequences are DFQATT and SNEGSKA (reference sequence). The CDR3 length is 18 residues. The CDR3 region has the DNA TGCAGTGCTAGAGATTGGTCTAGCGGGAGGACCTCCTACAATGAGCAGTTCTTC. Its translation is CSARDWSSGRTSYNEQFF.

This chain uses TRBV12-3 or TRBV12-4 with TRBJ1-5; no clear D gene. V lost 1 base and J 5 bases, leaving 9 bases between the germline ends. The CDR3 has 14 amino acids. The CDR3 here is CASSLVGFDQPQHF. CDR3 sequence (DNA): TGTGCCAGCAGTTTAGTCGGTTTTGATCAGCCCCAGCATTTT.

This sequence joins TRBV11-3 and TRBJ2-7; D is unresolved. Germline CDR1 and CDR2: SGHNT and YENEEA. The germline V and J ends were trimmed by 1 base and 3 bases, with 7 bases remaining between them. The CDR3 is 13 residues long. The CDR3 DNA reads TGTGCCAGCAGCTTAGGTCTATTCTACGAGCAGTACTTC. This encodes CASSLGLFYEQYF.

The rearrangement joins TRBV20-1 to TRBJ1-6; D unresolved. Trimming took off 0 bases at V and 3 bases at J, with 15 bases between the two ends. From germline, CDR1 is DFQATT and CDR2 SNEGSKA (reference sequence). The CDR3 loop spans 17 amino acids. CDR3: CSARDLGRNLYNSPLHF. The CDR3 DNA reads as TGCAGTGCTAGAGATCTCGGACGGAACCTCTATAATTCACCCCTCCACTTT.

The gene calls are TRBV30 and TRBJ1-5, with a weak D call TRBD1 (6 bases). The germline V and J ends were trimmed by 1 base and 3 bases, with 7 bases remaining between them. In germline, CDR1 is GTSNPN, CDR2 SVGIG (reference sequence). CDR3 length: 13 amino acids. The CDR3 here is CAWSGGPNQPQHF. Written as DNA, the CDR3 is TGTGCCTGGAGTGGGGGGCCCAATCAGCCCCAGCATTTT.

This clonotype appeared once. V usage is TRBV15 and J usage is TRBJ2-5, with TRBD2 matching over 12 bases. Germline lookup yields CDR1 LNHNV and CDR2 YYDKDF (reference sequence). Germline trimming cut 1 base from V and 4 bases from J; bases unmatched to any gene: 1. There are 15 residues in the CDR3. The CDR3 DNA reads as TGTGCCACCAGCAGAGGGGGACTAGCGGGAGAGACCCAGTACTTC. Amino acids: CATSRGGLAGETQYF.

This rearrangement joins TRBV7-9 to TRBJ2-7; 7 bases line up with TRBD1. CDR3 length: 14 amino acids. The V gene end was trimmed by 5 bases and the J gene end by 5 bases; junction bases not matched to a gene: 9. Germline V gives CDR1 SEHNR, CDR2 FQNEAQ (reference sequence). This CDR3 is CASSRGQAPNEQYF. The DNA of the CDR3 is TGTGCCAGCAGCAGAGGACAGGCCCCCAACGAGCAGTACTTC.

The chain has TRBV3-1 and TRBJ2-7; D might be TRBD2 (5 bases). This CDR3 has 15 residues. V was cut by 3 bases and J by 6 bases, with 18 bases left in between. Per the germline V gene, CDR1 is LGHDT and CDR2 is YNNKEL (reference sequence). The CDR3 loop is CASSQRGIGVGEQYF. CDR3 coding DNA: TGTGCCAGCAGCCAGAGAGGGATCGGAGTTGGCGAGCAGTACTTC.

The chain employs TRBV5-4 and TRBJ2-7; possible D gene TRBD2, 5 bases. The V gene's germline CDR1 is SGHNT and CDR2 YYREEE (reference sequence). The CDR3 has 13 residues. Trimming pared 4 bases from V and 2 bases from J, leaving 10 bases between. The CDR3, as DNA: TGTGCCAGCAGCCGCCCGGAGGCCTACGAGCAGTACTTC. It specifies CASSRPEAYEQYF.

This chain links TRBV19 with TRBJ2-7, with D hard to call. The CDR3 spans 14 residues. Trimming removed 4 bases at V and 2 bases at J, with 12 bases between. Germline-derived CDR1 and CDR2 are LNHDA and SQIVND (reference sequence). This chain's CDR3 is CASSKDEFTYEQYF. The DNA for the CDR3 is TGTGCCAGTAGTAAGGACGAATTTACCTACGAGCAGTACTTC.

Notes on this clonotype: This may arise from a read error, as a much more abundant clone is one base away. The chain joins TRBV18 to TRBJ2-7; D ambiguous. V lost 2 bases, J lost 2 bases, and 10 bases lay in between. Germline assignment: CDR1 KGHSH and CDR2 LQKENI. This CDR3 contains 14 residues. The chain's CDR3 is CASSPSDATYEQYF. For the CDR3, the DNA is TGTGCCAGCTCACCATCGGATGCAACCTACGAGCAGTACTTC.